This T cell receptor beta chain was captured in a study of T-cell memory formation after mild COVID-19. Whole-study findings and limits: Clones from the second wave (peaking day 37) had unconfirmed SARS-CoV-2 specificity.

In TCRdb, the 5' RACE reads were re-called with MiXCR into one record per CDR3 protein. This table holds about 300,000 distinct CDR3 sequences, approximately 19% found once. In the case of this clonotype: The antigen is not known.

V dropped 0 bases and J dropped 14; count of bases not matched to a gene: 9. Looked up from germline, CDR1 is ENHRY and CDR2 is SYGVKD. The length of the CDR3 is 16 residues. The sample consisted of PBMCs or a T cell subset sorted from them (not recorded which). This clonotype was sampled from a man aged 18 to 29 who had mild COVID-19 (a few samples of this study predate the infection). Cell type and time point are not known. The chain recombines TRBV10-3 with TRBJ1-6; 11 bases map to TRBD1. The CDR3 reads CAISESRGTGGMALHF. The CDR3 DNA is TGTGCCATCAGTGAGTCGAGGGGGACAGGGGGTATGGCCCTCCACTTT.